Below are 22 T cell receptor beta chains sequenced from a single sample in a study of blood T cell repertoires in COVID-19. Sequencing was performed with immunoSEQ multiplex PCR; in TCRdb, only in-frame clones are kept and a portion is missing. Among 150,000 to 200,000 clones listed, roughly four fifths were seen once. Input material: peripheral blood. These receptors all come from an elderly woman with acute or convalescent COVID-19.

This clone was counted between two and nine times. V and J are TRBV15 and TRBJ2-1; the D gene is possibly TRBD1 (5 bases). Germline V gene data show CDR1 as LNHNV and CDR2 as YYDKDF (reference sequence). The CDR3 covers 12 residues. Trimming took off 5 bases at V and 8 bases at J, with 10 bases between the two ends. DNA of the CDR3: TGTGCCACCAGCCTACAGGCCCATGAGCAGTTCTTC. Translating gives CATSLQAHEQFF.

The chain uses TRBV15 and TRBJ1-1, with 7 bases that match TRBD1. Germline V lookup: CDR1 LNHNV, CDR2 YYDKDF (reference sequence). This CDR3 has 15 amino acids. V gave up 5 bases and J gave up 5 bases; unmatched junction bases: 11. CDR3 coding DNA: TGTGCCACCAGCCTAGACAGGGCTTTGGAAACTGAAGCTTTCTTT. Encoded protein: CATSLDRALETEAFF.

The CDR3 reads CSVKRGRGLETQYF. The CDR3 DNA sequence: TGCAGCGTTAAAAGGGGTAGGGGCCTGGAGACCCAGTACTTC. This chain connects TRBV29-1 to TRBJ2-5; TRBD1 is a possible D gene (5 bases). V lost 5 bases, J lost 5 bases, and 18 bases lay in between. CDR3 length: 14 amino acids. In germline, CDR1 is SQVTM, CDR2 ANQGSEA.

This clone showed up just once. This sequence joins TRBV5-1 and TRBJ2-2; 11 bases fit TRBD2. The CDR3 consists of 15 residues. The V segment lost 6 bases and the J segment 6 bases; nucleotides outside the gene matches: 7. In germline, CDR1 is SGHRS, CDR2 YFSETQ. DNA of the CDR3: TGCGCCAGCACGGTAGCGGGAGGGACGGCCGGGGAGCTGTTTTTT. Translating it yields CASTVAGGTAGELFF.

This sequence joins TRBV3-1 (or the pseudogene TRBV3-2) and TRBJ1-1; TRBD1 matches at 7 bases. With 5 bases clipped from V and 2 bases from J, the junction kept 14 bases outside the gene matches. From germline, CDR1 is LGHDT and CDR2 YNNKEL (reference sequence). CDR3 length: 17 residues. In DNA form, the CDR3 reads TGTGCCAGCAGCAAGATTTCAGGGGGGTCTCTCAACACTGAAGCTTTCTTT. It specifies CASSKISGGSLNTEAFF.

This chain connects TRBV7-2 to TRBJ2-7, with a tentative D call TRBD2 (6 bases). This CDR3 region has 16 residues. Trimming left V 5 bases short and J 3 bases short, with 20 bases between. CDR1 and CDR2 from the germline V gene are SGHTA and FQGNSA. Here the CDR3 reads CASSPGGGGMNYEQYF. In nucleotides, the CDR3 is TGTGCCAGCAGCCCCGGCGGTGGGGGGATGAACTACGAGCAGTACTTC.

The rearrangement links TRBV11-2 to TRBJ2-7; the D gene is possibly TRBD2 (5 bases). Trimming removed 1 base from V and 3 bases from J, with 10 bases in between. The CDR3 totals 14 residues. The germline CDR1 and CDR2 sequences are SGHAT and FQNNGV. The CDR3 loop reads CASSLVEVGYEQYF. CDR3 coding DNA: TGTGCCAGCAGCTTAGTGGAGGTTGGCTACGAGCAGTACTTC.

The chain is built from TRBV7-2 and TRBJ1-2, with 7 positions matching TRBD1. The CDR3 has 13 residues. The trim removed 5 bases at V and 4 bases at J, leaving 4 bases unmatched. Per germline, CDR1 SGHTA and CDR2 FQGNSA. As DNA, the CDR3 is TGTGCCAGCAGCAAGGGGGCGGGCTATGGCTACACCTTC. Translating it yields CASSKGAGYGYTF.

This chain connects TRBV28 to TRBJ2-7; perhaps TRBD1 as D (6 bases). Germline-derived CDR1 and CDR2 are MDHEN and SYDVKM. Trimming took off 5 bases at V and 3 bases at J, with 14 bases between the two ends. There are 14 residues in the CDR3. The CDR3 DNA is TGTGCCAGCAGTGCACAGGGACCGCACTACGAGCAGTACTTC. It yields the protein CASSAQGPHYEQYF.

V gene TRBV18 combines with J gene TRBJ2-7, with D maybe TRBD1 (6 bases). The V gene's germline CDR1 is KGHSH and CDR2 LQKENI. V lost 4 bases and J 0 bases, leaving 13 bases between the germline ends. The CDR3 has 15 amino acids. CDR3 in amino acids: CASSRGTPISYEQYF. CDR3 nucleotide sequence: TGTGCCAGCTCACGGGGGACACCTATCTCCTACGAGCAGTACTTC.

The gene calls are TRBV2 and TRBJ2-3, with 11 nucleotides matching TRBD1. Trimming cost V 8 bases and J 6 bases; bases outside gene matches: 4. The CDR3 totals 13 residues. CDR1 is SNHLY, CDR2 FYNNEI, per germline. CDR3 loop: CASGQGAGDTQYF. CDR3 in DNA: TGTGCCAGCGGACAGGGGGCAGGGGATACGCAGTATTTT.

This sequence joins TRBV15 and TRBJ1-6, with TRBD1 matching over 9 bases. After removal of 5 bases from V and 7 bases from J, the junction contained 6 bases not matched to a gene. Germline V lookup: CDR1 LNHNV, CDR2 YYDKDF (reference sequence). This CDR3 is 15 amino acids long. The CDR3 sequence is CATSEGQGLNSPLHF. CDR3 DNA sequence: TGTGCCACCAGCGAGGGACAGGGCTTAAATTCACCCCTCCACTTT.

In this sample, this clone turned up once. The genes are TRBV9 and TRBJ2-7, with a weak D call TRBD1 (6 bases). Germline V gene sequence: CDR1 SGDLS, CDR2 YYNGEE. With 2 bases removed from V and 4 bases from J, the gap between germline ends came to 13 bases. This CDR3 spans 14 amino acids. The CDR3 loop is CASSVLGASYEQYF. CDR3 coding DNA: TGTGCCAGCAGCGTTTTGGGGGCATCGTACGAGCAGTACTTC. Using reference TRBV9 and TRBJ2-7 for the parts outside the CDR3, the full variable domain is DSGVTQTPKHLITATGQRVTLRCSPRSGDLSVYWYQQSLDQGLQFLIQYYNGEERAKGNILERFSAQQFPDLHSELNLSSLELGDSALYFCASSVLGASYEQYFGPGTRLTVT.

This clone appeared once. The chain links TRBV10-1 to TRBJ2-3; D ambiguous. The germline V gene has CDR1 WNHNN and CDR2 SYGVQD (reference sequence). V was shortened by 2 bases and J by 5 bases, with 8 bases between the two germline ends. The CDR3 runs 13 residues. The CDR3 loop is CASSERARDTQYF. The DNA of the CDR3 is TGCGCCAGCAGTGAGCGTGCGAGAGATACGCAGTATTTT.

The CDR3 DNA reads as TGTGCCAGCAGCGTAGGGAGCGGGGCCTCCTACGAGCAGTACTTC. Translation: CASSVGSGASYEQYF. V and J are TRBV9 and TRBJ2-7, with TRBD2 matching over 7 bases. J was trimmed by 0 bases and V by 0 bases; bases with no gene match: 3. This CDR3 is built from 15 residues. Germline V gene sequence: CDR1 SGDLS, CDR2 YYNGEE.

This clone has just one count. This sequence joins TRBV16 and TRBJ1-1; D is ambiguous. CDR3 length: 11 residues. The V and J ends lost 4 bases and 8 bases respectively, with 8 bases between them. Germline V gene data show CDR1 as KGHSY and CDR2 as FQNENV. CDR3 residues: CASSLQVEAFF. CDR3 sequence (DNA): TGTGCCAGCAGCCTTCAGGTCGAAGCTTTCTTT. The variable domain in full, with the rest retrieved from reference TRBV16 and TRBJ1-1, is GEEVAQTPKHLVRGEGQKAKLYCAPIKGHSYVFWYQQVLKNEFKFLISFQNENVFDETGMPKERFSAKCLPNSPCSLEIQATKLEDSAVYFCASSLQVEAFFGQGTRLTVV.

The V gene is TRBV3-1 (or the pseudogene TRBV3-2), the J gene TRBJ1-1; D unclear. V lost 0 bases and J 7 bases, leaving 12 bases between the germline ends. The CDR3 is 14 residues long. Germline V CDR1 and CDR2: LGHDT, YNNKEL (reference sequence). For the CDR3, the DNA is TGTGCCAGCAGCCAAGATCTGGGTGGAGGTGAAGCTTTCTTT. Protein product: CASSQDLGGGEAFF.

The rearrangement uses TRBV5-6 and TRBJ2-7, with 10 bases that match TRBD2. V trimming: 0 bases; J trimming: 2 bases; junction bases outside the gene matches: 5. This CDR3 is built from 16 residues. CDR1 and CDR2 from the germline V gene are SGHDT and YYEEEE. CDR3 nucleotides: TGTGCCAGCAGCTTGGCCGGGACTAGCGCCACCTACGAGCAGTACTTC. It yields the protein CASSLAGTSATYEQYF.

The chain combines TRBV7-9 with TRBJ1-3; TRBD1 matches at 7 bases. The V and J ends lost 5 bases and 0 bases, in that order; junction bases with no gene match: 7. The CDR3 has 16 amino acids. Germline assignment: CDR1 SEHNR and CDR2 FQNEAQ (reference sequence). The CDR3 spells CASSRGQDSSGNTIYF. The CDR3 DNA reads TGTGCCAGCAGCCGAGGACAGGACAGCTCTGGAAACACCATATATTTT.

This sequence joins TRBV6-6 and TRBJ2-1, with a weak D call TRBD2 (5 bases). V was clipped by 7 bases and J by 4 bases, with 14 bases between them. This CDR3 has 14 residues. CDR1 MNHNY and CDR2 SVGAGI come from the germline V gene (reference sequence). CDR3 in DNA: TGTGCCAGCAAGAGTGAGGAGGATTACAATGAGCAGTTCTTC. It translates to CASKSEEDYNEQFF.

The chain employs TRBV6-6 and TRBJ1-2; perhaps TRBD1 as D (5 bases). The CDR3 runs 13 residues. V gave up 6 bases and J gave up 6 bases, with 14 bases separating them. The germline gives CDR1 MNHNY, CDR2 SVGAGI (reference sequence). CDR3 DNA: TGTGCCAGCAGCCCTCTCACAGGCAATGGCTACACCTTC. It codes for CASSPLTGNGYTF.

The gene calls are TRBV18 and TRBJ2-7; D call uncertain. Germline CDR1 is KGHSH and CDR2 is LQKENI. V was cut by 2 bases and J by 2 bases, with 7 bases left in between. CDR3 length equals 13 residues. The CDR3 loop reads CASSPAQTYEQYF. The CDR3 DNA reads TGTGCCAGCTCACCAGCCCAGACCTACGAGCAGTACTTC. The complete variable domain, with remaining parts taken from reference TRBV18 and TRBJ2-7, reads NAGVMQNPRHLVRRRGQEARLRCSPMKGHSHVYWYRQLPEEGLKFMVYLQKENIIDESGMPKERFSAEFPKEGPSILRIQQVVRGDSAAYFCASSPAQTYEQYFGPGTRLTVT.